These 32 T cell receptor beta chains share one sample of origin, sequenced in a study of T cell responses to AZD1222 COVID-19 vaccine. The method was immunoSEQ multiplex PCR; TCRdb's version includes in-frame clones alone and lacks a portion of them. The sample consists of around 110,000 clones, 75% to 90% of them appearing once. Source: peripheral blood, taken on day 0 of AZD1222 vaccination. These receptor sequences come from an adult in good health.

The J gene is TRBJ1-2, the V gene TRBV11-2, with D unresolved. Germline lookup yields CDR1 SGHAT and CDR2 FQNNGV. The CDR3 sequence is 12 residues long. Trimming left V 1 base short and J 6 bases short, with 6 bases between. CDR3 DNA: TGTGCCAGCAGCTTAGGCGGGGATGGCTACACCTTC. Protein sequence: CASSLGGDGYTF.

V usage is TRBV19 and J usage is TRBJ1-1, with D hard to call. V shed 0 bases and J shed 5 bases, with 16 bases lying between them. Germline V gene lookup returns CDR1 LNHDA and CDR2 SQIVND (reference sequence). The CDR3 has 16 amino acids. CDR3 sequence reads: CASSIDPARPGTEAFF. The CDR3 DNA reads as TGTGCCAGTAGTATAGATCCGGCGAGGCCGGGGACTGAAGCTTTCTTT. The variable domain in full, completed from reference TRBV19 and TRBJ1-1, reads DGGITQSPKYLFRKEGQNVTLSCEQNLNHDAMYWYRQDPGQGLRLIYYSQIVNDFQKGDIAEGYSVSREKKESFPLTVTSAQKNPTAFYLCASSIDPARPGTEAFFGQGTRLTVV.

This chain joins TRBV10-3 and TRBJ2-7, with D unresolved. Trimming took off 6 bases at V and 2 bases at J, with 8 bases between the two ends. Germline V lookup: CDR1 ENHRY, CDR2 SYGVKD. This CDR3 is 12 amino acids long. The CDR3 region has the DNA TGTGCCATCAGGGACCCGGCCTACGAGCAGTACTTC. Its translation: CAIRDPAYEQYF.

Here the CDR3 DNA reads TGTGCCAGCAGCCGGATAGGAGACACAGATACGCAGTATTTT. As protein: CASSRIGDTDTQYF. This rearrangement joins TRBV7-3 to TRBJ2-3, with D hard to call. This CDR3 region has 14 residues. Germline CDR1 and CDR2: SGHTA and FQGTGA. V was pared by 5 bases and J by 2 bases, with 11 bases between.

This chain uses TRBV4-2 with TRBJ2-3; 7 bases align to TRBD1. This CDR3 is built from 13 residues. The V segment lost 6 bases and the J segment 3 bases; nucleotides outside the gene matches: 3. CDR1 is LGHNA and CDR2 is YNFKEQ in the germline V gene. In DNA form, the CDR3 reads TGTGCCAGCAGTCCGGGACAGACAGATACGCAGTATTTT. Residues: CASSPGQTDTQYF.

The V and J genes are TRBV28 and TRBJ2-3; D gene uncertain. Deletions cut 5 bases from V and 2 bases from J, with 14 bases between. The CDR3 covers 15 residues. The V gene's germline CDR1 is MDHEN and CDR2 SYDVKM. The CDR3 loop is CASSPRAEYTDTQYF. CDR3 coding DNA: TGTGCCAGCAGTCCCCGGGCTGAATACACAGATACGCAGTATTTT.

CDR3 bases: TGTGCCAACTCACCGGGGCAGGCCAATCAGCCCCAGCATTTT. It specifies CANSPGQANQPQHF. This chain joins TRBV28 and TRBJ1-5; D perhaps matches TRBD1 (5 bases). The CDR3 length is 14 residues. Germline V gives CDR1 MDHEN, CDR2 SYDVKM. The germline V and J ends were trimmed by 10 bases and 3 bases, with 16 bases remaining between them.

This sequence joins TRBV2 and TRBJ1-3; tentatively, D is TRBD1 (5 bases). The CDR3 covers 14 residues. Between the trimmed V and J ends, which lost 6 bases and 5 bases, there was a span of 14 bases. Germline CDR1 and CDR2: SNHLY and FYNNEI. CDR3 sequence: CASRHRAGRNTIYF. In nucleotides, the CDR3 is TGTGCCAGCAGGCACCGGGCAGGGAGAAACACCATATATTTT.

The DNA for the CDR3 is TGTGCCAGCTCACCTTCCGGGGATGAGCAGTTCTTC. This sequence encodes CASSPSGDEQFF. The chain employs TRBV18 and TRBJ2-1; a possible D gene is TRBD2 (5 bases). This CDR3 has 12 amino acids. The germline gives CDR1 KGHSH, CDR2 LQKENI. V lost 3 bases, J lost 8 bases, and 8 bases lay in between.

This clone turned up a few times. The V and J genes are TRBV12-3 or TRBV12-4 and TRBJ1-2, with 10 bases identical to TRBD1. The CDR3 sequence is 13 residues long. The J segment lost 8 bases and the V segment lost 5 bases, leaving 5 bases of the junction unmatched. For the CDR3, the DNA is TGTGCCAGCAGTCTGACAGGGGGCATGGGCTACACCTTC. Protein product: CASSLTGGMGYTF.

This clone has a single count. This is likely a read error, given that the CDR3 carries no conserved phenylalanine or tryptophan at its end. It is unclear where the CDR3 begins or ends on the DNA, so no DNA is shown, and the CDR3 is as TCRdb lists it. The rearrangement uses TRBV20-1 and TRBJ1-1. Both ends counted, the CDR3 spans 8 residues. The V gene's germline CDR1 is DFQATT and CDR2 SNEGSKA (reference sequence). Here the CDR3 reads CSARGRFP.

V usage is TRBV4-1 and J usage is TRBJ1-6; a weak D match, TRBD1 (5 bases). Trimming took off 3 bases at V and 7 bases at J, with 10 bases between the two ends. Looked up from germline, CDR1 is MGHRA and CDR2 is YSYEKL. This CDR3 has 14 amino acids. The CDR3 nucleotides are TGCGCCAGCAGCCACAGAGGGGCAAATTCACCCCTCCACTTT. This sequence encodes CASSHRGANSPLHF.

The V and J genes are TRBV3-1 (or the pseudogene TRBV3-2) and TRBJ2-1, with no clear D. V was cut by 1 base and J by 4 bases, with 5 bases left in between. This CDR3 has 13 residues. Germline V CDR1 and CDR2: LGHDT, YNNKEL (reference sequence). The CDR3: CASSQGWYNEQFF. The DNA of the CDR3 is TGTGCCAGCAGCCAAGGGTGGTACAATGAGCAGTTCTTC.

The V and J genes are TRBV27 and TRBJ2-1; 10 bases map to TRBD2. V trimming: 4 bases; J trimming: 7 bases; junction bases outside the gene matches: 19. There are 19 residues in the CDR3. CDR1 and CDR2 (germline): MNHEY, SMNVEV (reference sequence). The chain's CDR3 is CASSWWGTSAIGPGNEQFF. As DNA, the CDR3 is TGTGCCAGCAGTTGGTGGGGGACTAGCGCCATCGGCCCGGGGAATGAGCAGTTCTTC.

The chain couples TRBV9 to TRBJ1-2; TRBD1 is a possible D gene (5 bases). The CDR3 is 14 amino acids. V lost 3 bases and J lost 1, with 10 bases in between. Germline CDR1 SGDLS, CDR2 YYNGEE. The CDR3 spells CASSARQYNYGYTF. CDR3 nucleotides: TGTGCCAGCAGCGCCCGACAGTATAACTATGGCTACACCTTC.

V usage is TRBV5-1 and J usage is TRBJ1-3; D unresolved. From germline, CDR1 is SGHRS and CDR2 YFSETQ. Trimming pared 4 bases from V and 9 bases from J, leaving 14 bases between. This CDR3 contains 13 residues. The CDR3 loop is CASSLRSGATIYF. The CDR3 DNA reads TGCGCCAGCAGCCTGAGGTCGGGAGCCACCATATATTTT.

This rearrangement joins TRBV11-2 to TRBJ2-7, with D maybe TRBD2 (6 bases). This CDR3 comprises 17 residues. Trimming took off 5 bases at V and 6 bases at J, with 26 bases between the two ends. Germline-derived CDR1 and CDR2 are SGHAT and FQNNGV. The DNA for the CDR3 is TGTGCCAGCAGCGATGGTCCGGGACTCATCGAAGGTAGCGAGCAGTACTTC. Protein product: CASSDGPGLIEGSEQYF. The complete variable domain, with remaining parts taken from reference TRBV11-2 and TRBJ2-7, reads EAGVAQSPRYKIIEKRQSVAFWCNPISGHATLYWYQQILGQGPKLLIQFQNNGVVDDSQLPKDRFSAERLKGVDSTLKIQPAKLEDSAVYLCASSDGPGLIEGSEQYFGPGTRLTVT.

This clone was seen a single time. This rearrangement joins TRBV27 to TRBJ1-6; D possibly corresponds to TRBD1 (5 bases). The CDR3 covers 16 residues. The V gene lost 2 bases and the J gene lost 7 bases, with 15 bases spanning the gap. Germline CDR1 reads MNHEY; CDR2 reads SMNVEV (reference sequence). CDR3 amino acids: CASSLIRGLTNSPLHF. The CDR3 DNA reads TGTGCCAGCAGTTTAATAAGGGGACTGACCAATTCACCCCTCCACTTT.

The chain recombines TRBV5-1 with TRBJ2-5, with D possibly TRBD1 on 5 matching bases. The CDR3 is made up of 15 amino acids. The ends were cut back, 0 bases at V and 1 base at J, with 10 bases in the middle. In germline, CDR1 is SGHRS, CDR2 YFSETQ. The CDR3: CASSLAGRAQETQYF. CDR3 sequence (DNA): TGCGCCAGCAGCTTGGCGGGCAGGGCCCAAGAGACCCAGTACTTC.

The rearrangement joins TRBV5-1 to TRBJ2-2; D gene uncertain. Germline CDR1 and CDR2: SGHRS and YFSETQ. This CDR3 contains 14 residues. V dropped 0 bases and J dropped 4 bases, with 7 bases sitting between them. For the CDR3, the DNA is TGCGCCAGCAGCTTGGTTGCGAGCACCGGGGAGCTGTTTTTT. Amino acid sequence: CASSLVASTGELFF. The full variable domain, completed using reference TRBV5-1 and TRBJ2-2, is KAGVTQTPRYLIKTRGQQVTLSCSPISGHRSVSWYQQTPGQGLQFLFEYFSETQRNKGNFPGRFSGRQFSNSRSEMNVSTLELGDSALYLCASSLVASTGELFFGEGSRLTVL.

The chain links TRBV2 to TRBJ1-5, with D unclear. CDR3 length: 15 residues. Germline CDR1 reads SNHLY; CDR2 reads FYNNEI. V shed 5 bases and J shed 2 bases, with 13 bases lying between them. The CDR3 loop is CASSLSALGNQPQHF. For the CDR3, the DNA is TGTGCCAGCAGTCTATCGGCGTTGGGCAATCAGCCCCAGCATTTT.

The chain recombines TRBV12-3 or TRBV12-4 with TRBJ2-7; D call uncertain. V was shortened by 3 bases and J by 7 bases, with 4 bases between the two germline ends. CDR3 length equals 10 residues. CDR3 in amino acids: CASSLREQYF. CDR3 in DNA: TGTGCCAGCAGTTTGCGAGAGCAGTACTTC.

The chain combines TRBV4-3 with TRBJ1-3; a weak D match, TRBD1 (6 bases). The ends were cut back, 0 bases at V and 4 bases at J, with 16 bases in the middle. CDR1 and CDR2 from the germline V gene are LGHNA and YSLEER. CDR3 length: 17 amino acids. CDR3 residues: CASSQDSPQGIGNTIYF. For the CDR3, the DNA is TGCGCCAGCAGCCAAGACTCCCCTCAGGGGATAGGAAACACCATATATTTT.

This chain links TRBV14 with TRBJ2-7; TRBD2 agrees at 7 bases. This CDR3 spans 14 amino acids. Per germline, CDR1 SGHDN and CDR2 FVKESK. The V gene end was trimmed by 2 bases and the J gene end by 1 base; junction bases not matched to a gene: 2. This CDR3 is CASSQHSGSYEQYF. The CDR3 nucleotides read TGTGCCAGCAGCCAACATAGCGGGTCCTACGAGCAGTACTTC.

The chain links TRBV30 to TRBJ1-1; perhaps TRBD1 as D (5 bases). This CDR3 has 13 residues. Germline values: CDR1 GTSNPN, CDR2 SVGIG (reference sequence). The germline V and J ends were trimmed by 4 bases and 3 bases, with 12 bases remaining between them. CDR3 sequence (DNA): TGTGCCTGGAACGGGGGGGAGGACACTGAAGCTTTCTTT. Encoded protein: CAWNGGEDTEAFF.

The V call is TRBV11-2, the J call TRBJ1-1; TRBD1 is a possible D gene (6 bases). The CDR3 is made up of 14 amino acids. Per germline, CDR1 SGHAT and CDR2 FQNNGV. V lost 1 base and J 4 bases, leaving 10 bases between the germline ends. CDR3 sequence reads: CASSLGWGATEAFF. The CDR3 DNA follows: TGTGCCAGCAGCTTAGGCTGGGGGGCCACTGAAGCTTTCTTT.

This clone was detected only a few times. The chain carries TRBV28 and TRBJ1-1, with no clear D. Trimming removed 5 bases from V and 0 bases from J, with 7 bases in between. There are 13 residues in the CDR3. Germline CDR1 MDHEN, CDR2 SYDVKM. The DNA of the CDR3 is TGTGCCAGCAGTGTTCTCATGAACACTGAAGCTTTCTTT. This encodes CASSVLMNTEAFF.

The CDR3 DNA is TGTGCCATCAGTGGGGTGGGGGCTAATGAAAAACTGTTTTTT. It yields the protein CAISGVGANEKLFF. The J gene is TRBJ1-4, the V gene TRBV10-3; D perhaps matches TRBD1 (5 bases). Germline V CDR1 and CDR2: ENHRY, SYGVKD. V shed 4 bases and J shed 3 bases, with 9 bases lying between them. This CDR3 has 14 residues.

The chain recombines TRBV28 with TRBJ1-5, with D maybe TRBD1 (5 bases). V lost 4 bases, J lost 6 bases, and 13 bases lay in between. This CDR3 contains 14 residues. Looked up from germline, CDR1 is MDHEN and CDR2 is SYDVKM. CDR3 bases: TGTGCCAGCAGTTATTTTCAGGGTACTCAGCCCCAGCATTTT. Amino acid sequence: CASSYFQGTQPQHF.

The rearrangement uses TRBV19 and TRBJ1-2, with D possibly TRBD1 on 6 matching bases. The CDR3 is 15 amino acids. Trimming stripped 6 bases from V and 4 bases from J, with 18 bases between. The V gene's germline CDR1 is LNHDA and CDR2 SQIVND (reference sequence). The CDR3 sequence is CASRRGSGAAYGYTF. CDR3 DNA: TGTGCCAGTAGAAGGGGCTCAGGGGCCGCCTATGGCTACACCTTC.

This chain uses TRBV3-1 (or the pseudogene TRBV3-2) with TRBJ2-1; 10 nucleotides agree with TRBD2. CDR1 is LGHDT, CDR2 YNNKEL, per germline (reference sequence). V shed 3 bases and J 0 bases; nucleotides not matched to a gene: 14. CDR3 length equals 20 residues. The CDR3 sequence is CASSHPTGLAGARSYNEQFF. The DNA for the CDR3 is TGTGCCAGCAGCCACCCTACGGGGCTAGCGGGAGCCCGCTCCTACAATGAGCAGTTCTTC.

The chain uses TRBV11-2 and TRBJ1-2; 9 positions agree with TRBD1. After removal of 5 bases from V and 3 bases from J, the junction contained 4 bases not matched to a gene. This CDR3 is 14 amino acids long. From germline, CDR1 is SGHAT and CDR2 FQNNGV. Here the CDR3 reads CASSVRDRDYGYTF. In DNA form, the CDR3 reads TGTGCCAGCAGCGTCCGGGACAGGGACTATGGCTACACCTTC.